The 14 T cell receptor beta chains below come from one sample, sequenced in a study of blood T cell repertoires in COVID-19. Assay: immunoSEQ multiplex PCR; the TCRdb copy retains only in-frame clones and omits some. Of hundreds of thousands of clones detected, about 80% appear once; the ten largest clones hold around 1.9%. The source material was peripheral blood. These receptors were collected from a woman older than 75 with acute or convalescent COVID-19.

The chain has TRBV3-1 (or the pseudogene TRBV3-2) and TRBJ1-4, with 8 bases identical to TRBD1. The CDR3 loop spans 13 amino acids. After removal of 5 bases from V and 8 bases from J, the junction contained 4 bases not matched to a gene. The germline V gene has CDR1 LGHDT and CDR2 YNNKEL (reference sequence). CDR3 nucleotides: TGTGCCAGCAGCACTCGACAGGGGGAAAAACTGTTTTTT. It encodes CASSTRQGEKLFF.

This clone occurred once. CDR3 loop: CASSIRGEQFF. The CDR3 nucleotides read TGCGCCAGCAGCATTCGAGGTGAGCAGTTCTTC. V gene TRBV5-1 combines with J gene TRBJ2-1; D gene unclear. V lost 4 bases and J 9 bases, leaving 8 bases between the germline ends. Per the germline V gene, CDR1 is SGHRS and CDR2 is YFSETQ. CDR3 size: 11 residues.

V and J are TRBV5-1 and TRBJ1-2; no firm D call. Germline V lookup: CDR1 SGHRS, CDR2 YFSETQ. The CDR3 is 12 amino acids. V lost 5 bases, J lost 4 bases, and 9 bases lay in between. The CDR3 here is CASSAGFYGYTF. CDR3 nucleotide sequence: TGCGCCAGCAGTGCGGGGTTCTATGGCTACACCTTC.

The genes are TRBV7-6 and TRBJ1-4; 7 nucleotides align to TRBD1. The V and J ends lost 4 bases and 6 bases, in that order; junction bases with no gene match: 5. The germline V gene encodes CDR1 SGHVS and CDR2 FNYEAQ. The CDR3 extends over 14 amino acids. CDR3 amino acids: CASSSNRGYEKLFF. DNA of the CDR3: TGTGCCAGCAGCTCCAACAGGGGCTATGAAAAACTGTTTTTT.

The CDR3 sequence: CASSPTRPYGYTF. CDR3 sequence (DNA): TGTGCCAGCAGTCCGACACGTCCCTATGGCTACACCTTC. V and J are TRBV6-5 and TRBJ1-2; D is unclear. The CDR3 sequence is 13 residues long. V shed 5 bases and J shed 4 bases, with 11 bases lying between them. Germline V gene lookup returns CDR1 MNHEY and CDR2 SVGAGI.

The genes are TRBV5-1 and TRBJ2-3; 10 bases line up with TRBD2. Germline CDR1 reads SGHRS; CDR2 reads YFSETQ. CDR3 length: 17 amino acids. V shed 0 bases, J shed 0 bases, and the junction held 4 bases outside the gene matches. CDR3 amino acids: CASSLGASGGSTDTQYF. DNA of the CDR3: TGCGCCAGCAGCTTGGGTGCTAGCGGGGGAAGCACAGATACGCAGTATTTT.

This clone occurred a few times. This chain joins TRBV7-4 and TRBJ1-2; TRBD1 matches 7 bases. In germline, CDR1 is SGHVT, CDR2 SQSDAQ. CDR3 length: 15 residues. J gave up 8 bases and V 1 base, and 10 bases lay outside the gene matches. The CDR3 nucleotides read TGTGCCAGCAGCTTAGGGGGGACAGCGGGCGACGGCTACACCTTC. This encodes CASSLGGTAGDGYTF.

The CDR3, as DNA: TGTGCCAGCGCAAAAAGACGGGAGAGGACCGGGGAGCTGTTTTTT. Translated: CASAKRRERTGELFF. This chain joins TRBV11-2 and TRBJ2-2; tentatively, D is TRBD2 (6 bases). Germline V gene lookup returns CDR1 SGHAT and CDR2 FQNNGV. V lost 8 bases and J lost 5, with 18 bases in between. The CDR3 spans 15 residues.

V gene TRBV5-4 combines with J gene TRBJ2-5; TRBD1 is a possible D gene (6 bases). The CDR3 contains 15 residues. CDR1 and CDR2 from the germline V gene are SGHNT and YYREEE (reference sequence). Trimming took 5 bases from V and 5 from J, leaving 19 bases between them. The CDR3 protein is CASSPRPQGSETQYF. The CDR3 DNA follows: TGTGCCAGCAGTCCCCGCCCCCAGGGGTCGGAGACCCAGTACTTC.

This clone was seen a handful of times. The V gene is TRBV28, the J gene TRBJ2-7; possibly TRBD1 for D (5 bases). The CDR3 covers 15 residues. The V end was cut by 4 bases, the J end by 7 bases, with 20 bases between. Germline lookup yields CDR1 MDHEN and CDR2 SYDVKM. CDR3 protein: CASSSAGSTAGEQYF. CDR3 coding DNA: TGTGCCAGCAGTTCGGCAGGGTCTACAGCTGGGGAGCAGTACTTC. The variable domain in full, completed from reference TRBV28 and TRBJ2-7, reads DVKVTQSSRYLVKRTGEKVFLECVQDMDHENMFWYRQDPGLGLRLIYFSYDVKMKEKGDIPEGYSVSREKKERFSLILESASTNQTSMYLCASSSAGSTAGEQYFGPGTRLTVT.

This sequence joins TRBV4-3 and TRBJ2-3, with 12 bases identical to TRBD2. This CDR3 spans 16 amino acids. Trimming at V came to 1 base and at J to 8 bases, leaving 7 bases not matched to a gene. Germline-derived CDR1 and CDR2 are LGHNA and YSLEER. For the CDR3, the DNA is TGCGCCAGCAGCCAAGCGGCTAGCGGGAGGGACGGTACGCAGTATTTT. It is translated as CASSQAASGRDGTQYF.

V is TRBV3-1 (or the pseudogene TRBV3-2) and J is TRBJ2-2; 14 bases map to TRBD2. From germline, CDR1 is LGHDT and CDR2 YNNKEL (reference sequence). The J segment lost 5 bases and the V segment lost 5 bases, leaving 10 bases of the junction unmatched. This CDR3 has 18 amino acids. The CDR3 DNA is TGTGCCAGCAGCTATCGACTAGCGGGGGGGCCAGGGACCGGGGAGCTGTTTTTT. This codes for CASSYRLAGGPGTGELFF.

This clone was counted a single time. V gene TRBV23-1 combines with J gene TRBJ1-2; TRBD1 matches at 11 bases. TRBV23-1 is an ORF; its function is uncertain. The CDR3 totals 16 residues. The V segment lost 4 bases and the J segment 4 bases; nucleotides outside the gene matches: 8. The chain's CDR3 is CASSRGTGGDPYGYTF. The CDR3 DNA reads as TGCGCCAGCAGTCGGGGGACAGGGGGAGATCCCTATGGCTACACCTTC.

This clone was detected a few times. The V and J genes are TRBV29-1 and TRBJ2-1; 9 positions match TRBD1. Germline CDR1 SQVTM, CDR2 ANQGSEA. With 4 bases clipped from V and 7 bases from J, the junction kept 2 bases outside the gene matches. CDR3 length: 12 residues. The CDR3 spells CSVGDRVNEQFF. Here the CDR3 DNA reads TGCAGCGTTGGGGACAGGGTGAATGAGCAGTTCTTC.